Sequencing of this T cell receptor (beta chain) was carried out in a study of T-cell memory formation after mild COVID-19. Study overall: TCR clustering was largely donor specific. Regarding the study as a whole: The study found balanced CD4/CD8 in clones contracting day 15 to 85 and a CD4+ lean in later expanders. Chiefly within CM and EM were the contracting CD4+ clones; CD8+ ones were within EMRA.

This clonotype showed up just a few times. Its cognate antigen is unknown. Constant-segment primers served in 5'RACE that generated TCR alpha and TCR beta cDNA libraries bearing sample barcodes and UMIs. TCRdb used MiXCR to reprocess the 5' RACE reads, holding one entry per CDR3 protein. The table records hundreds of thousands of distinct CDR3 sequences, roughly 21% of them present only once. Per germline, CDR1 SGHVS and CDR2 FQNEAQ. The CDR3 length is 14 residues. Between the trimmed V and J ends, which lost 5 bases and 2 bases, there was a span of 13 bases. Sequenced input: PBMCs or a T cell subset sorted from them (not recorded which). The J gene is TRBJ2-7, the V gene TRBV7-8; either TRBD1 or TRBD2 may fit D (5 bases each). This clonotype originated in an adult woman who had mild COVID-19 (a few samples of this study predate the infection). Cell type and time point are not known. CDR3 nucleotides: TGTGCCAGCAGCGGTCGGGACCATCCCTACGAGCAGTACTTC. It encodes CASSGRDHPYEQYF.